This T cell receptor (beta chain) was recorded in a study of blood T cells in healthy people across ages. A note on this clonotype: Its antigen is undetermined.

Study-wide findings and caveats: The study could not conclusively compare naive and antigen-experienced cells, given its unsorted PBMCs. It was found that TCR beta diversity correlated strongly with the percentage of naive T cells.

The CDR3 contains 14 residues. Per the germline V gene, CDR1 is DFQATT and CDR2 is SNEGSKA (reference sequence). V gave up 5 bases and J gave up 3 bases, with 17 bases separating them. Next came a second PCR, run for about 6 to 11 cycles, which used a sample-barcoded 5' primer along with a J-beta primer mix. Every cDNA molecule carried a tag from a template-switch adaptor bearing 12 random nucleotides. TCRdb processed the 5' RACE reads anew with MiXCR; each CDR3 protein has one entry. This sample has hundreds of thousands of distinct CDR3 sequences, with 25% to 30% found just once. The people who gave samples were healthy Caucasians from Russia, aged about 6 to 100.

This chain joins TRBV20-1 and TRBJ2-7; no reliable D call. What was sequenced was blood. The clonotype comes from a woman over 75 in good health. The CDR3: CSAPTGQNLYEQYF. In DNA form, the CDR3 reads TGCAGTGCTCCAACCGGGCAGAATCTCTACGAGCAGTACTTC.